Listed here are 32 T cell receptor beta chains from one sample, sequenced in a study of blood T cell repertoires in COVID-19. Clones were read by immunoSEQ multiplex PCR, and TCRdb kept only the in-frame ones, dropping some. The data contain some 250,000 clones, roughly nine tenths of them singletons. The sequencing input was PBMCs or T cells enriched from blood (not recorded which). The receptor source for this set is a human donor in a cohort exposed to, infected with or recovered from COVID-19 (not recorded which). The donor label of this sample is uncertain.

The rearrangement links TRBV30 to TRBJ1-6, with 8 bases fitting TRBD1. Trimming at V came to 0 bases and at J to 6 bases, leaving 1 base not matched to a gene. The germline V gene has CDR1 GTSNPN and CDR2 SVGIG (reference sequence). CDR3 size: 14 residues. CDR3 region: CAWSVQGANSPLHF. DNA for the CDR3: TGTGCCTGGAGTGTCCAGGGGGCTAATTCACCCCTCCACTTT.

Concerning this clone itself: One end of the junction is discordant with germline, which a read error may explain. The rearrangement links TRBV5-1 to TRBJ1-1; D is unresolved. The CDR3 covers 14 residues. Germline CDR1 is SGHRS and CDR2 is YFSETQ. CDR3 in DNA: TGCGCCAGCACCTTGGCGGGTTTGAACACTGAAGCTTTCTTT. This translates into CASTLAGLNTEAFF.

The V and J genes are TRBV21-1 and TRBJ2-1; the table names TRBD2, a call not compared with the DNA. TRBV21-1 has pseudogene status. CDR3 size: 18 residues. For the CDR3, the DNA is TGTGCCAGCAGCAAAGAGGTTGCGGTCCGGAGCTCCTACAATGAGCAGTTCTTC. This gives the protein CASSKEVAVRSSYNEQFF.

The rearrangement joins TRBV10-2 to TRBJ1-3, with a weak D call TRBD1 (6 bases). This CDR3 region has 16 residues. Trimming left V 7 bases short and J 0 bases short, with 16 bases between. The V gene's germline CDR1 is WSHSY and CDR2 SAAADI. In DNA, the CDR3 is TGCGCCAGCATGACAGGTTTTGTTTCCTCTGGAAACACCATATATTTT. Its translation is CASMTGFVSSGNTIYF.

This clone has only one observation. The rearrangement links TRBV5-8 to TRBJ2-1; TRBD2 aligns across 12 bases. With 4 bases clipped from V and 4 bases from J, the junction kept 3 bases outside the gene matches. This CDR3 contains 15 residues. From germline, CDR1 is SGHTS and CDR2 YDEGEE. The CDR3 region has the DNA TGTGCCAGCAGCCCAGGGACTAGCGGGTACAATGAGCAGTTCTTC. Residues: CASSPGTSGYNEQFF.

CDR3: CASSSTGGETQYF. DNA of the CDR3: TGTGCCAGCAGTTCTACGGGGGGCGAGACCCAGTACTTC. The J gene is TRBJ2-5, the V gene TRBV27, with D perhaps matching TRBD2 (7 bases). Trimming removed 4 bases at V and 5 bases at J, with 11 bases between. There are 13 residues in the CDR3. CDR1 and CDR2 (germline): MNHEY, SMNVEV (reference sequence).

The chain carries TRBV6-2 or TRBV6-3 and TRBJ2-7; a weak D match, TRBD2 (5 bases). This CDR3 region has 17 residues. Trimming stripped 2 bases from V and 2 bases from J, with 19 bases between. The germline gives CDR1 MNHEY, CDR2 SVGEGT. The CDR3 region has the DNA TGTGCCAGCAGTTACGTTTTCGGAGGTCTAGGAGCCTACGAGCAGTACTTC. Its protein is CASSYVFGGLGAYEQYF.

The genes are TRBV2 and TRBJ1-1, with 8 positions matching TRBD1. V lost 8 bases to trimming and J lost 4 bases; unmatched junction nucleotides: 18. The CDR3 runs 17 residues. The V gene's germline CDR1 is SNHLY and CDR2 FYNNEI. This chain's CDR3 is CASRFLTGGGDSTEAFF. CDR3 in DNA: TGTGCCAGCCGGTTTCTTACAGGGGGAGGTGATAGCACTGAAGCTTTCTTT.

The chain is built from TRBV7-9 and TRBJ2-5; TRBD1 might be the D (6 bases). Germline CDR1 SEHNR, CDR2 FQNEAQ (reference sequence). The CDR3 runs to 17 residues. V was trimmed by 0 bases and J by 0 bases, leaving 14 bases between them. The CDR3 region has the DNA TGTGCCAGCAGCTTAGCTACTCGGGACATGTACCAAGAGACCCAGTACTTC. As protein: CASSLATRDMYQETQYF. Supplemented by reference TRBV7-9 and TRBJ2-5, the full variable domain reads DTGVSQNPRHKITKRGQNVTFRCDPISEHNRLYWYRQTLGQGPEFLTYFQNEAQLEKSRLLSDRFSAERPKGSFSTLEIQRTEQGDSAMYLCASSLATRDMYQETQYFGPGTRLLVL.

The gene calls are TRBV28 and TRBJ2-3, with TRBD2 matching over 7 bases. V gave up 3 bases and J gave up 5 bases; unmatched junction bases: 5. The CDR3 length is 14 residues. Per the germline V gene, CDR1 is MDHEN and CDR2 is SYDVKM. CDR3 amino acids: CASSFAGEGDTQYF. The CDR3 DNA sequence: TGTGCCAGCAGTTTCGCGGGGGAGGGAGATACGCAGTATTTT.

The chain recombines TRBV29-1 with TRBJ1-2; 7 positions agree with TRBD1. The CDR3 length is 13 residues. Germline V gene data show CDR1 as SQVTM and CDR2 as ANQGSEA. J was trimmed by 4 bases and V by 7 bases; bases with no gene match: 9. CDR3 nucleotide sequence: TGCAGCGCACCGGTGGGGGACAGCTATGGCTACACCTTC. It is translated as CSAPVGDSYGYTF.

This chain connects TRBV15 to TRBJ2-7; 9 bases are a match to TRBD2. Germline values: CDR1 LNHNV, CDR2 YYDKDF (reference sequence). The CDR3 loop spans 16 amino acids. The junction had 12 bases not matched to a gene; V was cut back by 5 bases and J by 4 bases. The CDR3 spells CATSLPLSGGAYEQYF. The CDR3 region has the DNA TGTGCCACCAGCCTTCCTCTTAGCGGGGGCGCGTACGAGCAGTACTTC. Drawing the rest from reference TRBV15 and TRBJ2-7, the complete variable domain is DAMVIQNPRYQVTQFGKPVTLSCSQTLNHNVMYWYQQKSSQAPKLLFHYYDKDFNNEADTPDNFQSRRPNTSFCFLDIRSPGLGDTAMYLCATSLPLSGGAYEQYFGPGTRLTVT.

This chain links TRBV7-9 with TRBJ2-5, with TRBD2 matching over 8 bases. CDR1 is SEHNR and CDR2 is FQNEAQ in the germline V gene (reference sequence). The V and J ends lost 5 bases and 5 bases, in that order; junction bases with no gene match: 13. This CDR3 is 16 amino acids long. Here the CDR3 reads CASSPPGGAGGETQYF. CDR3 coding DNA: TGTGCCAGCAGCCCGCCGGGAGGGGCCGGAGGGGAGACCCAGTACTTC.

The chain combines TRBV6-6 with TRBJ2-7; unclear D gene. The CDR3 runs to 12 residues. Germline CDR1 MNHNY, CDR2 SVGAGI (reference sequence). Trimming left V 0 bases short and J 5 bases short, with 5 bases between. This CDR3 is CASSYSLNEQYF. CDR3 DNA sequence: TGTGCCAGCAGTTACTCGTTAAACGAGCAGTACTTC.

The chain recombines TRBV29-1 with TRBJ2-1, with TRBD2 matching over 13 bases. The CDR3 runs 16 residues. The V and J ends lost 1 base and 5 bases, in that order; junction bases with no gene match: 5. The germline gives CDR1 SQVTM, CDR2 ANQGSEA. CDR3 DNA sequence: TGCAGCGTTGAAGGGGGACTAGCGGGGACAGACAATGAGCAGTTCTTC. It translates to CSVEGGLAGTDNEQFF.

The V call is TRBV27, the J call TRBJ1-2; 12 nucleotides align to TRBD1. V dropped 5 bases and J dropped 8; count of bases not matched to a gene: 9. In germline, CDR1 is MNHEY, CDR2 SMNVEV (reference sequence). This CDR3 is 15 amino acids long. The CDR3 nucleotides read TGTGCCAGCAGTCGAGGGGGACAGGGGGCGACGGGCTACACCTTC. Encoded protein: CASSRGGQGATGYTF.

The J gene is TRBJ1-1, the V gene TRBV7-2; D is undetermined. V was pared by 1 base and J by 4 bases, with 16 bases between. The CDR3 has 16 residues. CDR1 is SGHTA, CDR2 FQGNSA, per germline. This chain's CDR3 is CASSLDQAQVGTEAFF. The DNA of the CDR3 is TGTGCCAGCAGCTTAGACCAAGCCCAGGTCGGCACTGAAGCTTTCTTT.

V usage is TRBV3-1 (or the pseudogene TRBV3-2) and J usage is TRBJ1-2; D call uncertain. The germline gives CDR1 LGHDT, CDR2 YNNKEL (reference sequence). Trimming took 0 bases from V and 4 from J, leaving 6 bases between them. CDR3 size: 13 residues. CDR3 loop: CASSQEQIYGYTF. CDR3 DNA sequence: TGTGCCAGCAGCCAAGAGCAGATCTATGGCTACACCTTC.

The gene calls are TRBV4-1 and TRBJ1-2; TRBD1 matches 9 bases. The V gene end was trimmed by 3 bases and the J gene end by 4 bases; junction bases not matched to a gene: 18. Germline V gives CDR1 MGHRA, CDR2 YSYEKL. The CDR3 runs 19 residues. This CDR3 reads CASSHSTRGTQGASYGYTF. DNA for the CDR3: TGCGCCAGCAGCCACTCCACTCGTGGGACACAGGGGGCAAGCTATGGCTACACCTTC.

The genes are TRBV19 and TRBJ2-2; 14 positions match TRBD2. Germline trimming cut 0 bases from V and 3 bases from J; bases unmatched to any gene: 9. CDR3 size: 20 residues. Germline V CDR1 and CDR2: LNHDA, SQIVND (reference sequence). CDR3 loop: CASSIEIGLAGGSDTGELFF. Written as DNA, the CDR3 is TGTGCCAGTAGTATAGAGATCGGACTAGCGGGGGGTTCGGACACCGGGGAGCTGTTTTTT.

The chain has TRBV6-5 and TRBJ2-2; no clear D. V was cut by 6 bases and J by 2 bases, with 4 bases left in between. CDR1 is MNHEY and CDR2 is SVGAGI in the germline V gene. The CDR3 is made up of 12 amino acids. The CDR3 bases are TGTGCCAGCAGGGGCAACACCGGGGAGCTGTTTTTT. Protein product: CASRGNTGELFF.

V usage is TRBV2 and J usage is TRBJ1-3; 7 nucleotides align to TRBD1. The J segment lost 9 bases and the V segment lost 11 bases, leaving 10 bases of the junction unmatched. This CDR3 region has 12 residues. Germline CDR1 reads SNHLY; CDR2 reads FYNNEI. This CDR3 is CAGDRDVGTIYF. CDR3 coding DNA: TGTGCCGGAGACAGGGATGTGGGCACCATATATTTT.

The CDR3 protein is CASRLTGFTDTQYF. CDR3 DNA: TGTGCCAGCAGGCTAACAGGGTTCACAGATACGCAGTATTTT. The rearrangement links TRBV5-6 to TRBJ2-3; maybe TRBD1 (6 bases). The CDR3 runs to 14 residues. The V end was cut by 5 bases, the J end by 2 bases, with 12 bases between. In germline, CDR1 is SGHDT, CDR2 YYEEEE.

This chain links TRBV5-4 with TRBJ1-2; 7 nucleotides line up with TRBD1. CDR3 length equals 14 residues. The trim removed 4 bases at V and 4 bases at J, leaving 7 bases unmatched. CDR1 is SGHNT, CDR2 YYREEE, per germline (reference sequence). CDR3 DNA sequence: TGTGCCAGCAGCCCGAGGACAGGCGGCTATGGCTACACCTTC. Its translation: CASSPRTGGYGYTF.

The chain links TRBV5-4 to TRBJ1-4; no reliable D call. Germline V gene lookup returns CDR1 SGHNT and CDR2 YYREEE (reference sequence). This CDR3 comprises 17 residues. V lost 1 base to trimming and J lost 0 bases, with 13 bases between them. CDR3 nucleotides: TGTGCCAGCAGCTTGACGTCAGTCAGAACAACTAATGAAAAACTGTTTTTT. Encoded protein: CASSLTSVRTTNEKLFF.

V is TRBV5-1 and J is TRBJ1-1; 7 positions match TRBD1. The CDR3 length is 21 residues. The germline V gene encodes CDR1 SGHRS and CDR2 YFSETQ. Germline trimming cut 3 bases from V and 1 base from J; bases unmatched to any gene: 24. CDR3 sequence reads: CASSSSLAGGPSPLKNTEAFF. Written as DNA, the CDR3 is TGCGCCAGCAGCTCCTCTTTGGCAGGGGGACCGTCCCCCCTTAAGAACACTGAAGCTTTCTTT.

CDR3 residues: CASMKQGAWGYTF. The CDR3 DNA is TGTGCCAGCATGAAACAGGGGGCGTGGGGCTACACCTTC. This rearrangement joins TRBV6-4 to TRBJ1-2; the match to TRBD1 covers 9 bases. With V trimmed by 7 bases and J by 8 bases, 8 bases remained unmatched. The V gene's germline CDR1 is MRHNA and CDR2 SNTAGT. The CDR3 covers 13 residues.

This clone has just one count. CDR3 residues: CASSLVTSEQYF. DNA for the CDR3: TGTGCCAGCAGCTTAGTTACCAGCGAGCAGTACTTC. The chain employs TRBV7-9 and TRBJ2-7, with unresolved D. Germline CDR1 and CDR2: SEHNR and FQNEAQ (reference sequence). The CDR3 has 12 amino acids. V lost 1 base and J lost 6, with 7 bases in between.

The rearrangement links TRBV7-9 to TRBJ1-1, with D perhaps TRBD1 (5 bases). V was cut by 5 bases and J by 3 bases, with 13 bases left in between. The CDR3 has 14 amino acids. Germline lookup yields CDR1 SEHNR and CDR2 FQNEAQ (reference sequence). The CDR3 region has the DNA TGTGCCAGCAGCGTGGGCGGGGGGGACACTGAAGCTTTCTTT. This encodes CASSVGGGDTEAFF.

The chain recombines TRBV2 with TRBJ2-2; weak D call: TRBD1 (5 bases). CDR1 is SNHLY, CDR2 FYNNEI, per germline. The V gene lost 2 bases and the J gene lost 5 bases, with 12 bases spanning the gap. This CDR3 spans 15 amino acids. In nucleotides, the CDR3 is TGTGCCAGCAGTGAACGCAGGGTGGAGACCGGGGAGCTGTTTTTT. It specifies CASSERRVETGELFF.

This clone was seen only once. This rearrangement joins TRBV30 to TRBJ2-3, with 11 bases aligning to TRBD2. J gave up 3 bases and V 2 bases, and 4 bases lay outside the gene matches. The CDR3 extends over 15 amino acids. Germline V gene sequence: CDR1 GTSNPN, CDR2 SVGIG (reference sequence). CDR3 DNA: TGTGCCTGGAGTCCTTCTAGCGGGGGGACAGATACGCAGTATTTT. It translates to CAWSPSSGGTDTQYF.

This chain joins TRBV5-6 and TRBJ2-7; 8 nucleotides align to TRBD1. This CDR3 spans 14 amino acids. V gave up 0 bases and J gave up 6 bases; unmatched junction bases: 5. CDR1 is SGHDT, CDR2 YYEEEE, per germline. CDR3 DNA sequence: TGTGCCAGCAGCTTGGGGACAGGGTTGCGCGAGCAGTACTTC. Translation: CASSLGTGLREQYF. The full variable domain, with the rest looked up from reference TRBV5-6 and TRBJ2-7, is DAGVTQSPTHLIKTRGQQVTLRCSPKSGHDTVSWYQQALGQGPQFIFQYYEEEERQRGNFPDRFSGHQFPNYSSELNVNALLLGDSALYLCASSLGTGLREQYFGPGTRLTVT.